The sequence of this T cell receptor (beta chain) was determined in a study of blood T cell repertoires in COVID-19. Overall study: In each case, the material was cDNA or gDNA derived from T cells, B-cell-depleted T cells, or PBMCs.

Authors' analysis steps: Amplified reference gene primers provided the basis for estimating nucleated cell counts. TCRdb's table, derived via immunoSEQ multiplex PCR, lists solely in-frame clones and lacks some. D and trimming were read from the DNA, whereas the V and J calls and clone size are those reported in that table. The repertoire holds approximately 400,000 clones, with 70% to 90% as singletons. Germline-derived CDR1 and CDR2 are LGHDT and YNNKEL (reference sequence). The J segment lost 6 bases and the V segment lost 8 bases, leaving 2 bases of the junction unmatched. The CDR3 loop spans 12 amino acids. Categorization into cohorts depended on clinical history that participants reported. Before being deemed recovered, Cohort 3 donors had two negative PCRs, clearance, or symptom resolution.

This TCR came from a woman aged 18-35 years who had recovered from COVID-19. The rearrangement joins TRBV3-1 (or the pseudogene TRBV3-2) to TRBJ2-2, with TRBD1 matching over 8 bases. The sample taken for sequencing was PBMCs or T cells enriched from blood (not recorded which). For the CDR3, the DNA is TGTGCCAGCCGACAGGGGTCCGGGGAGCTGTTTTTT. Encoded protein: CASRQGSGELFF.